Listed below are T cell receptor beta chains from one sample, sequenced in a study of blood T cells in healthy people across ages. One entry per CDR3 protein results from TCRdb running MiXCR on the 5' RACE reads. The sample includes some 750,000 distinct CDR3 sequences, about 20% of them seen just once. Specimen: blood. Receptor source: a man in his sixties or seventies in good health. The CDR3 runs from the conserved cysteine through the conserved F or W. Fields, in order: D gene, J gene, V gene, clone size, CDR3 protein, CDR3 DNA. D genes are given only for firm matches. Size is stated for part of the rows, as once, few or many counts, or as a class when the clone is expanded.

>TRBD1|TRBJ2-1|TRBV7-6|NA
CASRSTGTGAYNEQFF
TGTGCCAGCAGGTCGACCGGGACAGGGGCCTACAATGAGCAGTTCTTC
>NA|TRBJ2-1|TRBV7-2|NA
CASSLDPGAYEQFF
TGTGCCAGCAGCCTAGACCCGGGGGCGTATGAGCAGTTCTTC
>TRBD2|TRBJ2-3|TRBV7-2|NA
CASSFSLAGRADTQYF
TGTGCCAGCAGCTTTAGTCTAGCGGGAAGAGCAGATACGCAGTATTTT
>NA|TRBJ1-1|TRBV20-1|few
CSARDPGTPGTEAFF
TGCAGTGCTAGGGACCCCGGGACCCCGGGCACTGAAGCTTTCTTT
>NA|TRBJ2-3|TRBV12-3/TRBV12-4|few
CASSPQWDGRTDTQYF
TGTGCCAGCAGTCCTCAATGGGACGGACGCACAGATACGCAGTATTTT
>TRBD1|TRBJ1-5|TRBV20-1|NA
CSARSPDRGSSQPQHF
TGCAGTGCTAGATCTCCAGACAGGGGGTCAAGTCAGCCCCAGCATTTT
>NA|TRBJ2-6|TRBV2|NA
CASRDMSGANVLTF
TGTGCCAGCAGGGACATGTCTGGGGCCAACGTCCTGACTTTC
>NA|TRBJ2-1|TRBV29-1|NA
CSVEEVESSYNEQFF
TGCAGCGTTGAGGAAGTGGAGTCGTCCTACAATGAGCAGTTCTTC
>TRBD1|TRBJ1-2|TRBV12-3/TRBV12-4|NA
CASSHGTALNYGYTF
TGTGCCAGCAGTCATGGGACAGCGCTTAACTATGGCTACACCTTC
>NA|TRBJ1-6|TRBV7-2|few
CASSRTLNSPLHF
TGTGCCAGCAGCCGGACATTAAATTCACCCCTCCACTTT
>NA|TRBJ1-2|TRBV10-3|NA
CAITARNSNYGYTF
TGTGCCATCACGGCCCGGAACTCTAACTATGGCTACACCTTC
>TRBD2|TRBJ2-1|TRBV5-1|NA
CASSLVLAGSDNEQFF
TGCGCCAGCAGCTTGGTCCTAGCGGGGTCGGACAATGAGCAGTTCTTC
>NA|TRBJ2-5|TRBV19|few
CASSTTSSGTQYF
TGTGCCAGTAGTACAACTAGTTCGGGGACCCAGTACTTC
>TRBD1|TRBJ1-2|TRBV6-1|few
CASITDRARNDYTF
TGTGCCAGCATTACGGACAGGGCCCGAAATGACTACACCTTC
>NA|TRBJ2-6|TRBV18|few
CASSPKNAGSSGANVLTF
TGTGCCAGCTCACCAAAGAACGCAGGGAGCTCTGGGGCCAACGTCCTGACTTTC
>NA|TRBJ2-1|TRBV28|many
CASTFHNEQFF
TGTGCCAGCACCTTTCACAATGAGCAGTTCTTC
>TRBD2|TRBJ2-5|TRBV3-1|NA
CASKAGGIETQYF
TGTGCCTCCAAAGCGGGGGGGATAGAGACCCAGTACTTC
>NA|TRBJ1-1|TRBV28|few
CASSNDRNTEAFF
TGTGCCAGCAGCAACGACAGGAACACTGAAGCTTTCTTT
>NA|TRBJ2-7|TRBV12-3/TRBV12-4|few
CASSSRISLFLGARNYEQYF
TGTGCCAGCAGTTCGAGAATATCCCTGTTTCTCGGGGCGCGCAACTACGAGCAGTACTTC
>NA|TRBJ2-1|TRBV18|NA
CASSPPGTGDEQFF
TGTGCCAGCTCACCGCCAGGGACCGGCGATGAGCAGTTCTTC
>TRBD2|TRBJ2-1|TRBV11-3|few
CASSLSGKEQFF
TGTGCCAGCAGCTTAAGCGGGAAGGAGCAGTTCTTC
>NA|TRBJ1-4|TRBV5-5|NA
CASSQDPRATNEKLFF
TGTGCCAGCAGCCAAGACCCACGGGCAACTAATGAAAAACTGTTTTTT
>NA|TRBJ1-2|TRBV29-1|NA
CSVERDGPYGYTF
TGCAGCGTTGAAAGGGACGGGCCCTATGGCTACACCTTC
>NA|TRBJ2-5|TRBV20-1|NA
CSASKGFQETQYF
TGCAGTGCTAGTAAAGGCTTTCAAGAGACCCAGTACTTC
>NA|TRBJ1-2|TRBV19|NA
CASSIGNGYGYTF
TGTGCCAGTAGTATTGGCAACGGCTATGGCTACACCTTC
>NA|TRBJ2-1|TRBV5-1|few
CASSLAPQIVDNEQFF
TGCGCCAGCAGCTTGGCCCCCCAAATCGTGGACAATGAGCAGTTCTTC
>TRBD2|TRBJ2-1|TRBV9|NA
CASSVDSGTAGEQFF
TGTGCCAGCAGCGTGGATAGCGGGACCGCGGGTGAGCAGTTCTTC
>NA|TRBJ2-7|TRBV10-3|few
CAISETDTYEQYF
TGTGCCATCAGTGAGACAGACACCTACGAGCAGTACTTC
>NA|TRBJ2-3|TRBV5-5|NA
CASRWPPADTQYF
TGTGCCAGCAGATGGCCCCCGGCGGATACGCAGTATTTT
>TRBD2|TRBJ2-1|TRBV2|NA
CASSERGWEQFF
TGTGCCAGCAGCGAGCGGGGGTGGGAGCAGTTCTTC
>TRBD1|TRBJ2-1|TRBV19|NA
CASSFRTGGLVRNEQFF
TGTGCCAGTAGTTTCCGGACAGGGGGGTTGGTAAGGAATGAGCAGTTCTTC
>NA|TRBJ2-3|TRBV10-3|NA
CAIRTSGDTQYF
TGTGCCATCCGCACGAGTGGAGATACGCAGTATTTT
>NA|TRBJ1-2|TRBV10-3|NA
CAISDTGRYGYTF
TGTGCCATCAGTGATACAGGACGCTATGGCTACACCTTC
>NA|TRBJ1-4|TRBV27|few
CASRGDGEKLFF
TGTGCCAGCAGAGGAGACGGAGAAAAACTGTTTTTT
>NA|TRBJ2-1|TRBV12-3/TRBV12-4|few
CASTPSFNEQFF
TGTGCCAGCACTCCAAGTTTTAATGAGCAGTTCTTC
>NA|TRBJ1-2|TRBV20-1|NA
CSARDRGSGYTF
TGCAGTGCTAGAGATCGTGGGTCTGGCTACACCTTC
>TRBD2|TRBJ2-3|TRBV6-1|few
CASSETSLAQDTQYF
TGTGCCAGCAGTGAGACTAGCTTGGCTCAAGATACGCAGTATTTT
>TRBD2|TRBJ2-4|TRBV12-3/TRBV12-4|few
CASSPDRGTSGRDIQYF
TGTGCCAGCAGTCCCGACCGGGGGACTAGCGGGAGAGACATTCAGTACTTC
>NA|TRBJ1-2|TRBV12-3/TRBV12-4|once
CASSFTGSDYGYTF
TGTGCCAGCAGTTTCACAGGGTCTGACTATGGCTACACCTTC
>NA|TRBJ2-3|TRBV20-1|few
CSAHPVGTDTQYF
TGCAGTGCTCACCCCGTGGGCACAGATACGCAGTATTTT
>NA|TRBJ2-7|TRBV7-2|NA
CASSPSTNSYEQYF
TGTGCCAGCAGCCCCTCAACAAACTCCTACGAGCAGTACTTC
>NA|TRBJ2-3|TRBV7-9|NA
CASSYLTVLAGDTQYF
TGTGCCAGCAGCTACCTAACCGTCCTGGCAGGTGATACGCAGTATTTT
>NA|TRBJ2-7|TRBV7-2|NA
CASSPLLAGDEQYF
TGTGCCAGCAGTCCACTACTAGCAGGAGACGAGCAGTACTTC
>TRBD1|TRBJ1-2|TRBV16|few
CASSHLQGESGYTF
TGTGCCAGCAGCCACCTACAGGGGGAAAGTGGCTACACCTTC
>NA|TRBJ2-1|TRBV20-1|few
CSASPRVSYNEQFF
TGCAGTGCTAGCCCTAGGGTCTCCTACAATGAGCAGTTCTTC
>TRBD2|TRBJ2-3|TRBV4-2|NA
CASSQDPGGITDTQYF
TGTGCCAGCAGCCAAGATCCGGGGGGTATCACAGATACGCAGTATTTT
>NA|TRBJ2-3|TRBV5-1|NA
CASSLERRTNTQYF
TGCGCCAGCAGCTTGGAAAGGAGAACAAATACGCAGTATTTT
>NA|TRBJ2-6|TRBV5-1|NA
CASSLIQQVLSGANVLTF
TGCGCCAGCAGCTTGATCCAACAGGTCCTCTCTGGGGCCAACGTCCTGACTTTC
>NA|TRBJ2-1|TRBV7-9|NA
CASSPRGTPYNEQFF
TGTGCCAGCAGCCCACGGGGAACCCCCTACAATGAGCAGTTCTTC